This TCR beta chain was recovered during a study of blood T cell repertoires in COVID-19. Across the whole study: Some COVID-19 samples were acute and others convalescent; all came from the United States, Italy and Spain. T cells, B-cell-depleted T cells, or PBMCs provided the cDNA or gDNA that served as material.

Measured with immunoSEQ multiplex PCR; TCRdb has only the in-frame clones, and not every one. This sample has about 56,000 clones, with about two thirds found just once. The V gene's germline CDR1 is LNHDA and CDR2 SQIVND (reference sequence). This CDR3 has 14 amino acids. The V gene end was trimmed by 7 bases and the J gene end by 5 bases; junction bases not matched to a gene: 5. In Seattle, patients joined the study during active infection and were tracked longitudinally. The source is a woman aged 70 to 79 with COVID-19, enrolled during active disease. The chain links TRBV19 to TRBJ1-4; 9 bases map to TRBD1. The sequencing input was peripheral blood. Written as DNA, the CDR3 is TGTGCCAGTACCGTGACAGGGGGAAATGAAAAACTGTTTTTT. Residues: CASTVTGGNEKLFF.